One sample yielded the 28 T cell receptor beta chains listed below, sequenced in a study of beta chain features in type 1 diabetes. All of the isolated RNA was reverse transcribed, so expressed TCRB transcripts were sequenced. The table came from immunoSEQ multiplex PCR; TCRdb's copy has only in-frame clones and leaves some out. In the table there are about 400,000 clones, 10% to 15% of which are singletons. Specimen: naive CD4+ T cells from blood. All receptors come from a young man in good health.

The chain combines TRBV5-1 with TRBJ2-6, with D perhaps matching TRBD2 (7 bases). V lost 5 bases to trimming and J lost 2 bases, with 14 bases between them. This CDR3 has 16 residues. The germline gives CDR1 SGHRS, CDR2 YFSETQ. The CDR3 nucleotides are TGCGCCAGCAGAGGGGCGGGGGCGGCTGGGGCCAACGTCCTGACTTTC. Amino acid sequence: CASRGAGAAGANVLTF.

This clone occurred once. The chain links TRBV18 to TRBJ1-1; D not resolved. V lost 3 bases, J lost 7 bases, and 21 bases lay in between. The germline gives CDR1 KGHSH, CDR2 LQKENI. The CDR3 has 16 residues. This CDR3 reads CASSPREGIMVSEAFF. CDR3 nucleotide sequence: TGTGCCAGCTCACCGAGGGAGGGAATTATGGTCAGTGAAGCTTTCTTT.

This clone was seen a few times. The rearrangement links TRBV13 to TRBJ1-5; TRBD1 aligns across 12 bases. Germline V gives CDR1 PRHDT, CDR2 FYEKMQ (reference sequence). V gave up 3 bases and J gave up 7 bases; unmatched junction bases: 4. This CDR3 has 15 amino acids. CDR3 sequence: CASSFGTGGGQPQHF. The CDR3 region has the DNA TGTGCCAGCAGCTTCGGGACAGGGGGCGGCCAGCCCCAGCATTTT.

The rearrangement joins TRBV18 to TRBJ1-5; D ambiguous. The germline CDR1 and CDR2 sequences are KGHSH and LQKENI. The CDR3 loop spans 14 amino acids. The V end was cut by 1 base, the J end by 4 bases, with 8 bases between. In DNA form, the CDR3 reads TGTGCCAGCTCACCACGAGCGGATAATCAGCCCCAGCATTTT. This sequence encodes CASSPRADNQPQHF. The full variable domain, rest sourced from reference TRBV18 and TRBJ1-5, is NAGVMQNPRHLVRRRGQEARLRCSPMKGHSHVYWYRQLPEEGLKFMVYLQKENIIDESGMPKERFSAEFPKEGPSILRIQQVVRGDSAAYFCASSPRADNQPQHFGDGTRLSIL.

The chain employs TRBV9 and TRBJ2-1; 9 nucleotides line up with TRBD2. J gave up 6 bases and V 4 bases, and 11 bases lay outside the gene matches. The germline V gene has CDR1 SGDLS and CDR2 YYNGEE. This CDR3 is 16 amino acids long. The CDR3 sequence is CASSTRLAGESNEQFF. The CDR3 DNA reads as TGTGCCAGCAGCACGAGATTAGCGGGAGAAAGCAATGAGCAGTTCTTC.

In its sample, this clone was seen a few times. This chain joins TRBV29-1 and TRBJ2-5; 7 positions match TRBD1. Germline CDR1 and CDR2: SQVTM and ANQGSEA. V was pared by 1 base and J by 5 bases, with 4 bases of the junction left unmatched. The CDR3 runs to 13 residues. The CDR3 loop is CSVEGGGQETQYF. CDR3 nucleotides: TGCAGCGTTGAAGGTGGGGGACAGGAGACCCAGTACTTC.

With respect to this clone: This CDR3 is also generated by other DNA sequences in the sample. The chain's CDR3 is CASSLQGNYGYTF. DNA for the CDR3: TGTGCCAGCAGCCTACAGGGTAACTATGGCTACACCTTC. V usage is TRBV5-4 and J usage is TRBJ1-2, with D possibly matching TRBD1 (6 bases). Germline values: CDR1 SGHNT, CDR2 YYREEE (reference sequence). Trimming removed 4 bases at V and 1 base at J, with 8 bases between. This CDR3 has 13 residues.

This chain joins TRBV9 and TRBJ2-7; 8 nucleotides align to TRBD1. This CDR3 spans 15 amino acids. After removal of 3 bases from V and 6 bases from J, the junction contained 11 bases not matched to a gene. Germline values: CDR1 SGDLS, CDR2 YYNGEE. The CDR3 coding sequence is TGTGCCAGCAGCGCGGAGACAGGGGTGCTTAGCGAGCAGTACTTC. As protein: CASSAETGVLSEQYF.

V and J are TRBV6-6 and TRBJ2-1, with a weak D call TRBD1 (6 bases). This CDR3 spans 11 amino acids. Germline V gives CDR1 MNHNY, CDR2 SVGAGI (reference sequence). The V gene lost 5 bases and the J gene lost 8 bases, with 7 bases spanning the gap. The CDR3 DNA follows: TGTGCCAGCAGTCACAGGGATGAGCAGTTCTTC. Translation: CASSHRDEQFF.

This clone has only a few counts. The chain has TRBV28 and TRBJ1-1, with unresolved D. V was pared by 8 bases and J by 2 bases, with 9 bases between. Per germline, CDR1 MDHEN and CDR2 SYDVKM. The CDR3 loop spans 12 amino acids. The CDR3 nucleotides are TGTGCCAGCTGGGAGACTAACACTGAAGCTTTCTTT. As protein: CASWETNTEAFF.

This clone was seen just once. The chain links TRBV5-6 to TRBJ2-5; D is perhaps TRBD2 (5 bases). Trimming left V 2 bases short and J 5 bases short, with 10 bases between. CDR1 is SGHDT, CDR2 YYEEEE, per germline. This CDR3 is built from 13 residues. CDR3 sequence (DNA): TGTGCCAGCAGCTTCCCCGGGGTCGAGACCCAGTACTTC. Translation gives CASSFPGVETQYF. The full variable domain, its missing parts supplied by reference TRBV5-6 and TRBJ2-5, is DAGVTQSPTHLIKTRGQQVTLRCSPKSGHDTVSWYQQALGQGPQFIFQYYEEEERQRGNFPDRFSGHQFPNYSSELNVNALLLGDSALYLCASSFPGVETQYFGPGTRLLVL.

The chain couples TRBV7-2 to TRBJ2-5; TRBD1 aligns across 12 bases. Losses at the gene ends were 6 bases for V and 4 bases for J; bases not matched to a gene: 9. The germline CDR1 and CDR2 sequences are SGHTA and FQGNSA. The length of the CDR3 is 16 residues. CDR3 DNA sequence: TGTGCCAGCAGTTTCCCCGGGACAGGGGGCGGAGAGACCCAGTACTTC. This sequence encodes CASSFPGTGGGETQYF.

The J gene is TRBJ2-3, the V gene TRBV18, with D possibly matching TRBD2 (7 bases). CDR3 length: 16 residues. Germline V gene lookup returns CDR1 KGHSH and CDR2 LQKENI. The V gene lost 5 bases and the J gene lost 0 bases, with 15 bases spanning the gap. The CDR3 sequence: CASSFSRGASTDTQYF. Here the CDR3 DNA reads TGTGCCAGCTCATTCTCCCGGGGGGCAAGCACAGATACGCAGTATTTT.

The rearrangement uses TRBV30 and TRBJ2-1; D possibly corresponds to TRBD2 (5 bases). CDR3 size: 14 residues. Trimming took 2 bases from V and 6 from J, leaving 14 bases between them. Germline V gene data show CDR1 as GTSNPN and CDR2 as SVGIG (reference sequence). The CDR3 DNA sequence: TGTGCCTGGAGTAAATCGCCCGGAGGCAATGAGCAGTTCTTC. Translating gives CAWSKSPGGNEQFF.

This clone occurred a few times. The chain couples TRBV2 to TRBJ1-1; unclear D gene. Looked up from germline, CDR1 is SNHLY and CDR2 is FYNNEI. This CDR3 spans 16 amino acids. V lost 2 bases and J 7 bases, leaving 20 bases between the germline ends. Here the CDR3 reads CASSESSGLGPYEAFF. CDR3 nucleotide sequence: TGTGCCAGCAGTGAAAGTAGCGGTCTGGGCCCCTATGAAGCTTTCTTT.

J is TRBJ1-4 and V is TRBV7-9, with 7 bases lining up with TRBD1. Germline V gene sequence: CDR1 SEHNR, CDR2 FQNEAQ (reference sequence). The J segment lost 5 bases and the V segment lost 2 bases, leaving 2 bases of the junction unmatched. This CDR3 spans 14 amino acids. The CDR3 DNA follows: TGTGCCAGCAGCTTACAGGGGGGAAATGAAAAACTGTTTTTT. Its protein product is CASSLQGGNEKLFF.

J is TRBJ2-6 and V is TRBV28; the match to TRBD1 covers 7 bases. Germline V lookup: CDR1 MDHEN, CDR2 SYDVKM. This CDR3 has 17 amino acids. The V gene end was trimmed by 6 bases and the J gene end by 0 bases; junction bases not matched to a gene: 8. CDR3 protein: CASSRRQGSSGANVLTF. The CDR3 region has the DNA TGTGCCAGCAGCCGGAGACAGGGTAGCTCTGGGGCCAACGTCCTGACTTTC.

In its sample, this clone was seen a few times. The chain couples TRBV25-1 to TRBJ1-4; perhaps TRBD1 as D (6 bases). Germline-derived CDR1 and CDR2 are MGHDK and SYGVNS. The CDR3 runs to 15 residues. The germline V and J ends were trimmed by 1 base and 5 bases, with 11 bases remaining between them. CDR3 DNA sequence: TGTGCCAGCAGTGAATTCAGGGGCGGGAATGAAAAACTGTTTTTT. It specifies CASSEFRGGNEKLFF.

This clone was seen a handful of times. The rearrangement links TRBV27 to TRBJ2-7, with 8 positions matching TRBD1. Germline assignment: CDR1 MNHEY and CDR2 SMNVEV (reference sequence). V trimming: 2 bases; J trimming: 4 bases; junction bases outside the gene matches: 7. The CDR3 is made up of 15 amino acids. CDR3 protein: CASSLGQGAVYEQYF. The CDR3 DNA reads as TGTGCCAGCAGTTTAGGGCAGGGGGCAGTATACGAGCAGTACTTC.

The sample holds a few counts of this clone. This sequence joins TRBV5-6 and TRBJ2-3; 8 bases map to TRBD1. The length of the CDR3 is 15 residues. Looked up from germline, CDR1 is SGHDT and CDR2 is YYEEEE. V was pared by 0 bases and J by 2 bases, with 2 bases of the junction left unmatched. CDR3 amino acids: CASSLDRGNTDTQYF. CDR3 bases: TGTGCCAGCAGCTTGGACAGGGGGAACACAGATACGCAGTATTTT.

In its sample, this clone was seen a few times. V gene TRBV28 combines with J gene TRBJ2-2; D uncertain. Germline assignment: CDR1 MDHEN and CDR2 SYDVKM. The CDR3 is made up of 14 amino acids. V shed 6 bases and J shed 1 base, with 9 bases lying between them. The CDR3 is CASRPLQNTGELFF. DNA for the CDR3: TGTGCCAGCAGACCATTACAGAACACCGGGGAGCTGTTTTTT.

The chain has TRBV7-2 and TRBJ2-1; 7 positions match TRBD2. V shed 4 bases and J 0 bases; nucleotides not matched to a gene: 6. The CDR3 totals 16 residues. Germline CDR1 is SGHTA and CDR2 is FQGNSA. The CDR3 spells CASSSLAGSSYNEQFF. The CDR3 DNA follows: TGTGCCAGCAGCTCATTAGCGGGTTCCTCCTACAATGAGCAGTTCTTC.

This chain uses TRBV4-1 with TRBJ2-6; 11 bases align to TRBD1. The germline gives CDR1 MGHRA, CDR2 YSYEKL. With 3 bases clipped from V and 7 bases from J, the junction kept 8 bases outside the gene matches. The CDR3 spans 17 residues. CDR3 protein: CASSHPLDRGLANVLTF. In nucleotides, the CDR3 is TGCGCCAGCAGCCACCCATTGGACAGGGGGCTTGCCAACGTCCTGACTTTC.

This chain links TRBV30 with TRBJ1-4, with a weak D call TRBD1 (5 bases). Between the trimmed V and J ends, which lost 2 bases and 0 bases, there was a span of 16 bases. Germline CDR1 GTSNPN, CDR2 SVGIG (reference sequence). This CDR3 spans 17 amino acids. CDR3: CAWSRGGTYATNEKLFF. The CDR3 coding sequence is TGTGCCTGGAGTCGCGGAGGGACCTATGCAACTAATGAAAAACTGTTTTTT.

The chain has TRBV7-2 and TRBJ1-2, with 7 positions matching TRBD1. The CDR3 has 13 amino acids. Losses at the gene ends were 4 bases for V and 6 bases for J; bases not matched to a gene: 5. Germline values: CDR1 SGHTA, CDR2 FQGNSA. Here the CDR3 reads CASSSSTGNGYTF. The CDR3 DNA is TGTGCCAGCAGCTCATCGACAGGGAATGGCTACACCTTC.

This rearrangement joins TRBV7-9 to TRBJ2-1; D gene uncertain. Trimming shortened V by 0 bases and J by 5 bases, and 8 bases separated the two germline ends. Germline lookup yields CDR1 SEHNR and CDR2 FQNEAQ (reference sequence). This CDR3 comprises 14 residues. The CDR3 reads CASSLAAQNNEQFF. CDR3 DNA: TGTGCCAGCAGCTTAGCGGCCCAGAACAATGAGCAGTTCTTC. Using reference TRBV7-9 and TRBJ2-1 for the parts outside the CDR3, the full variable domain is DTGVSQNPRHKITKRGQNVTFRCDPISEHNRLYWYRQTLGQGPEFLTYFQNEAQLEKSRLLSDRFSAERPKGSFSTLEIQRTEQGDSAMYLCASSLAAQNNEQFFGPGTRLTVL.

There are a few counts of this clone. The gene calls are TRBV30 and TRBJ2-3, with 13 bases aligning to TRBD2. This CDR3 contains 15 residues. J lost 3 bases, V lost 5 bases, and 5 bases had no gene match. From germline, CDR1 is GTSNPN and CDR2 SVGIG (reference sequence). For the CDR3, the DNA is TGTGCCTGGCTTCCGGGACTAGCGGGAACAGATACGCAGTATTTT. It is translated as CAWLPGLAGTDTQYF.

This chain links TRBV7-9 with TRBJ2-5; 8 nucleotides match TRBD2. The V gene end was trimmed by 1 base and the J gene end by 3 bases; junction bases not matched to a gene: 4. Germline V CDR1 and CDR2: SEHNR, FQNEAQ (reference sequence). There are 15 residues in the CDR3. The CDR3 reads CASSLELSGEETQYF. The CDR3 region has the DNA TGTGCCAGCAGCTTAGAGCTTAGCGGGGAAGAGACCCAGTACTTC.